Presented here are 24 T cell receptor beta chains from one specimen sequenced in a study of cytomegalovirus exposure and HLA in healthy donors. Vbeta (60) and Jbeta (13) primers were used in the PCR. The protocol was immunoSEQ multiplex PCR, while the TCRdb copy is restricted to in-frame clones and leaves out a portion. The sample lists approximately 220,000 clones; more than 60% were seen once. The source material was PBMCs. The receptor set was obtained from a woman under 40 in good health and CMV-seronegative.

The V call is TRBV15, the J call TRBJ2-1, with 7 bases lining up with TRBD1. This CDR3 is built from 15 residues. The V gene end was trimmed by 1 base and the J gene end by 5 bases; junction bases not matched to a gene: 5. CDR1 is LNHNV and CDR2 is YYDKDF in the germline V gene (reference sequence). CDR3 sequence (DNA): TGTGCCACCAGCAGAGTCGGGACAGCAAACAATGAGCAGTTCTTC. Translated, it gives CATSRVGTANNEQFF.

The chain links TRBV6-1 to TRBJ1-2; 10 bases are a match to TRBD1. Germline-derived CDR1 and CDR2 are MNHNS and SASEGT. V was clipped by 6 bases and J by 4 bases; unmatched bases: 8. The CDR3 runs to 15 residues. CDR3 amino acids: CASRDPGQGTYGYTF. CDR3 nucleotide sequence: TGTGCCAGCAGAGACCCGGGACAGGGGACCTATGGCTACACCTTC.

The V gene is TRBV2, the J gene TRBJ2-5; D is ambiguous. V dropped 7 bases and J dropped 5 bases, with 8 bases sitting between them. The CDR3 is made up of 11 amino acids. Germline V gives CDR1 SNHLY, CDR2 FYNNEI. The CDR3 reads CASTPFETQYF. CDR3 bases: TGTGCCAGCACCCCGTTTGAGACCCAGTACTTC.

This clone came up once. Germline is not matched at one junction end, which may reflect a read error. This chain joins TRBV7-9 and TRBJ1-1; TRBD1 matches 9 bases. In germline, CDR1 is SEHNR, CDR2 FQNEAQ (reference sequence). The CDR3 sequence is 15 residues long. CDR3 protein: CSSSQGQGSNTEAFF. In DNA, the CDR3 is TGTTCCAGCAGCCAGGGACAGGGATCGAACACTGAAGCTTTCTTT.

The count of this clone is one. The CDR3 sequence is CASREISSGNTIYF. The CDR3 bases are TGCGCCAGCAGGGAGATTTCCTCTGGAAACACCATATATTTT. This chain joins TRBV5-1 and TRBJ1-3; D is undetermined. The CDR3 totals 14 residues. Deletions cut 5 bases from V and 0 bases from J, with 9 bases between. Germline V gene data show CDR1 as SGHRS and CDR2 as YFSETQ.

The genes are TRBV2 and TRBJ1-6; D is undetermined. With 5 bases removed from V and 13 bases from J, the gap between germline ends came to 3 bases. The CDR3 extends over 9 amino acids. Germline assignment: CDR1 SNHLY and CDR2 FYNNEI. The DNA of the CDR3 is TGTGCCAGCAGTCCGCCCCTCCACTTT. Translating gives CASSPPLHF.

This clone was seen a handful of times. The chain links TRBV11-2 to TRBJ2-5; the match to TRBD1 covers 8 bases. This CDR3 comprises 14 residues. Germline V gene lookup returns CDR1 SGHAT and CDR2 FQNNGV. V shed 4 bases and J 4 bases; nucleotides not matched to a gene: 5. Written as DNA, the CDR3 is TGTGCCAGCAGCTCGTCCGGGACAGGAGAGACCCAGTACTTC. It translates to CASSSSGTGETQYF.

The chain is built from TRBV5-4 and TRBJ2-1; D perhaps matches TRBD2 (7 bases). Trimming shortened V by 5 bases and J by 9 bases, and 21 bases separated the two germline ends. The CDR3 contains 15 residues. Germline CDR1 SGHNT, CDR2 YYREEE (reference sequence). Here the CDR3 reads CASSPTRGGDGEQFF. CDR3 DNA sequence: TGTGCCAGCAGTCCTACAAGGGGGGGGGATGGTGAGCAGTTCTTC.

This clone was detected a few times. CDR3: CAWSVGAGQETQYF. The CDR3, as DNA: TGTGCCTGGAGTGTGGGAGCGGGCCAAGAGACCCAGTACTTC. The rearrangement uses TRBV30 and TRBJ2-5, with D perhaps TRBD2 (6 bases). Germline V gene data show CDR1 as GTSNPN and CDR2 as SVGIG (reference sequence). The CDR3 is 14 amino acids. Trimming shortened V by 0 bases and J by 1 base, and 9 bases separated the two germline ends.

This clone was recorded once. An end of the junction differs from the germline gene, which may be a read error. The chain combines TRBV5-1 with TRBJ1-1, with a tentative D call TRBD1 (5 bases). Germline V gene lookup returns CDR1 SGHRS and CDR2 YFSETQ. There are 15 residues in the CDR3. The CDR3: CASSLDTSVNTEAFF. The CDR3 nucleotides are TGTGCCAGCAGCTTGGACACTAGTGTTAACACTGAAGCTTTCTTT.

The J gene is TRBJ2-1, the V gene TRBV6-4; a possible D gene is TRBD1 (6 bases). The CDR3 loop spans 16 amino acids. V was clipped by 3 bases and J by 6 bases, with 18 bases between them. Germline V gene data show CDR1 as MRHNA and CDR2 as SNTAGT. The CDR3 nucleotides are TGTGCCAGCAGTGATTCCGGGACATACTTCCTCAATGAGCAGTTCTTC. It codes for CASSDSGTYFLNEQFF.

The V and J genes are TRBV6-5 and TRBJ2-1, with 10 bases that match TRBD2. The CDR3 runs to 15 residues. V dropped 4 bases and J dropped 7; count of bases not matched to a gene: 7. Germline-derived CDR1 and CDR2 are MNHEY and SVGAGI. The CDR3 loop reads CASSFASGSFNEQFF. For the CDR3, the DNA is TGTGCCAGCAGTTTTGCTAGCGGGAGCTTTAATGAGCAGTTCTTC.

This rearrangement joins TRBV6-1 to TRBJ1-1, with a tentative D call TRBD1 (5 bases). Germline CDR1 and CDR2: MNHNS and SASEGT. This CDR3 is 14 amino acids long. V dropped 4 bases and J dropped 5 bases, with 14 bases sitting between them. CDR3 nucleotides: TGTGCCAGCAGTGTCTTGCAGGGTACAACTGAAGCTTTCTTT. Translating gives CASSVLQGTTEAFF.

In DNA form, the CDR3 reads TGTGCCAGCAGCCAACAAGCGGGAGGGCCCCCCTACAATGAGCAGTTCTTC. It encodes CASSQQAGGPPYNEQFF. The J gene is TRBJ2-1, the V gene TRBV7-2; the match to TRBD2 covers 10 bases. CDR3 length: 17 amino acids. From germline, CDR1 is SGHTA and CDR2 FQGNSA. V dropped 5 bases and J dropped 2; count of bases not matched to a gene: 9.

This chain uses TRBV4-2 with TRBJ2-3; 7 nucleotides align to TRBD2. The junction had 8 bases not matched to a gene; V was cut back by 3 bases and J by 2 bases. Germline-derived CDR1 and CDR2 are LGHNA and YNFKEQ. The CDR3 length is 16 residues. As DNA, the CDR3 is TGTGCCAGCAGCCAGGTAGCGGGTAGTCCCACAGATACGCAGTATTTT. The encoded protein is CASSQVAGSPTDTQYF.

The chain carries TRBV5-1 and TRBJ2-7; possible D gene TRBD2, 6 bases. The CDR3 has 14 residues. The germline V gene has CDR1 SGHRS and CDR2 YFSETQ. Trimming stripped 0 bases from V and 2 bases from J, with 9 bases between. The CDR3 reads CASSLVGGTYEQYF. CDR3 bases: TGCGCCAGCAGCTTGGTTGGCGGGACCTACGAGCAGTACTTC.

About this clone: The sample holds other DNA sequences that translate to the same CDR3. This chain joins TRBV5-1 and TRBJ1-2; no definite D call. Germline V gives CDR1 SGHRS, CDR2 YFSETQ. V lost 0 bases to trimming and J lost 1 base, with 4 bases between them. The CDR3 spans 13 residues. CDR3 bases: TGCGCCAGCAGCTTGGACATTAACTATGGCTACACCTTC. Amino acid sequence: CASSLDINYGYTF.

The chain has TRBV19 and TRBJ2-1; TRBD2 matches at 9 bases. V lost 0 bases, J lost 5 bases, and 8 bases stayed unmatched. The CDR3 contains 17 residues. Germline CDR1 reads LNHDA; CDR2 reads SQIVND (reference sequence). The CDR3 here is CASSIDLSSGANNEQFF. The CDR3 region has the DNA TGTGCCAGTAGTATAGATCTTTCTAGCGGGGCCAACAATGAGCAGTTCTTC.

This clone was counted a few times. This chain joins TRBV7-6 and TRBJ1-6; a possible D gene is TRBD1 (6 bases). Germline CDR1 and CDR2: SGHVS and FNYEAQ. V was clipped by 0 bases and J by 6 bases, with 9 bases between them. The CDR3 consists of 15 residues. The chain's CDR3 is CASSLAIGGNSPLHF. CDR3 in DNA: TGTGCCAGCAGCTTAGCTATAGGGGGTAATTCACCCCTCCACTTT.

V gene TRBV15 combines with J gene TRBJ1-2; D is perhaps TRBD1 (5 bases). CDR3 length: 18 residues. V lost 8 bases, J lost 3 bases, and 28 bases lay in between. The germline CDR1 and CDR2 sequences are LNHNV and YYDKDF (reference sequence). In DNA, the CDR3 is TGTGCCACCCCCGGGGGATCCTGGGTTCGTCCCTGGGACTATGGCTACACCTTC. Residues: CATPGGSWVRPWDYGYTF. Looking up the rest from reference TRBV15 and TRBJ1-2 gives the full variable domain: DAMVIQNPRYQVTQFGKPVTLSCSQTLNHNVMYWYQQKSSQAPKLLFHYYDKDFNNEADTPDNFQSRRPNTSFCFLDIRSPGLGDTAMYLCATPGGSWVRPWDYGYTFGSGTRLTVV.

V and J are TRBV14 and TRBJ2-7; the match to TRBD1 covers 11 bases. Germline loops: CDR1 SGHDN, CDR2 FVKESK. Trimming cost V 0 bases and J 3 bases; bases outside gene matches: 10. The CDR3 is made up of 18 amino acids. The CDR3 nucleotides read TGTGCCAGCAGCCAAGACGGGACAGGGGGGCCATTCAACTACGAGCAGTACTTC. It specifies CASSQDGTGGPFNYEQYF.

This chain joins TRBV7-8 and TRBJ1-1, with D hard to call. Trimming removed 5 bases at V and 1 base at J, with 8 bases between. Germline V gene lookup returns CDR1 SGHVS and CDR2 FQNEAQ. The CDR3 contains 13 residues. The CDR3 loop reads CASSPSGNTEAFF. CDR3 nucleotides: TGTGCCAGCAGCCCATCGGGGAACACTGAAGCTTTCTTT. Together with reference TRBV7-8 and TRBJ1-1, the CDR3 gives the full variable domain: GAGVSQSPRYKVAKRGQDVALRCDPISGHVSLFWYQQALGQGPEFLTYFQNEAQLDKSGLPSDRFFAERPEGSVSTLKIQRTQQEDSAVYLCASSPSGNTEAFFGQGTRLTVV.

The V and J genes are TRBV28 and TRBJ2-1; 11 bases align to TRBD2. The CDR3 totals 15 residues. Germline CDR1 and CDR2: MDHEN and SYDVKM. The ends lost 5 bases at V and 9 bases at J; junction bases unmatched: 9. CDR3 loop: CASSPPSGGFVEQFF. In nucleotides, the CDR3 is TGTGCCAGCAGTCCACCTAGCGGGGGGTTTGTTGAGCAGTTCTTC.

This clone has only a few counts. The J gene is TRBJ1-5, the V gene TRBV2; tentatively, D is TRBD1 (6 bases). V gave up 5 bases and J gave up 11 bases, with 13 bases separating them. The germline CDR1 and CDR2 sequences are SNHLY and FYNNEI. The length of the CDR3 is 12 residues. The CDR3 coding sequence is TGTGCCAGCAGTATACAGGGCCTAGCCCAGCATTTT. Translation: CASSIQGLAQHF.